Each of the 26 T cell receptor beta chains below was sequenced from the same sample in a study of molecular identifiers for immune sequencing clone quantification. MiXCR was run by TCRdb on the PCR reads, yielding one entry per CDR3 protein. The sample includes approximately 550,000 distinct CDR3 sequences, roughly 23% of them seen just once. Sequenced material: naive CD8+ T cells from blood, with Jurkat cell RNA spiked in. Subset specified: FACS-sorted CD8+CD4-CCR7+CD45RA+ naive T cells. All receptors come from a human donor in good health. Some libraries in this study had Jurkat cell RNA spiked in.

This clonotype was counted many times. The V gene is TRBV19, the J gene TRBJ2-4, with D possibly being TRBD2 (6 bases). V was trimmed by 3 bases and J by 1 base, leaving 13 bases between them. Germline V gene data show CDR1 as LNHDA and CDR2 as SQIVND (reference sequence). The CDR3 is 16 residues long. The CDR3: CASSIGGRSAKNIQYF. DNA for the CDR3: TGTGCCAGTAGTATCGGGGGAAGGTCCGCCAAAAACATTCAGTACTTC.

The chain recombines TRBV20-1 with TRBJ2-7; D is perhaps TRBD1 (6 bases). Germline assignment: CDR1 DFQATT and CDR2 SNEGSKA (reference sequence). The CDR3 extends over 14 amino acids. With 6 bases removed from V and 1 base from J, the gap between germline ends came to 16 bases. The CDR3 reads CSAQGHTLSYEQYF. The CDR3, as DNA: TGCAGTGCCCAGGGACACACCCTGTCCTACGAGCAGTACTTC.

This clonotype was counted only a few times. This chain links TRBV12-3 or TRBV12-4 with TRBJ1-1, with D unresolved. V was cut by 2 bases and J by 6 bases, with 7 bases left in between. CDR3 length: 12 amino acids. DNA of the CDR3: TGTGCCAGCAGTTTATCTGCAGCTGAAGCTTTCTTT. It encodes CASSLSAAEAFF.

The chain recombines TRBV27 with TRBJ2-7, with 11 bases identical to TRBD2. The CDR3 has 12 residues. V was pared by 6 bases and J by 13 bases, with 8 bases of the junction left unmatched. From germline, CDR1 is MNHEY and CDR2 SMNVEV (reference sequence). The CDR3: CASSQGLAVSYF. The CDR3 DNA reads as TGTGCCAGCAGCCAGGGACTAGCGGTCTCCTACTTC.

CDR3 nucleotide sequence: TGTGCCTGGAGTCAGGGGTACGGAAACACCATATATTTT. Translating it yields CAWSQGYGNTIYF. The gene calls are TRBV30 and TRBJ1-3, with D possibly matching TRBD1 (6 bases). The germline V and J ends were trimmed by 2 bases and 4 bases, with 9 bases remaining between them. Germline CDR1 reads GTSNPN; CDR2 reads SVGIG (reference sequence). The CDR3 covers 13 residues.

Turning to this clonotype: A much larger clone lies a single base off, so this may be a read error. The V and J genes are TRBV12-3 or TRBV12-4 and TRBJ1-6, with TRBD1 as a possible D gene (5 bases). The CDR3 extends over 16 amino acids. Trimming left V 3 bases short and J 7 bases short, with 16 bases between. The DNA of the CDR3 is TGTGCCAGCAGTTTCCACAGGCCAGGGAAAAATTCACCCCTCCACTTT. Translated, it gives CASSFHRPGKNSPLHF.

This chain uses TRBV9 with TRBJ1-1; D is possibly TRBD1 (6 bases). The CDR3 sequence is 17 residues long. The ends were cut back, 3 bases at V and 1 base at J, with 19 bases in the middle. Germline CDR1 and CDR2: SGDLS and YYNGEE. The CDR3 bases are TGTGCCAGCAGCGGAAGTCAGGAGGGGGGGGGGAACACTGAAGCTTTCTTT. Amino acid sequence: CASSGSQEGGGNTEAFF.

CDR3 DNA: TGTGCCAGCAGTTTAATGGGCTGGTCTAACCCCTATGGCTACACCTTC. Amino acid sequence: CASSLMGWSNPYGYTF. The J gene is TRBJ1-2, the V gene TRBV12-3 or TRBV12-4; no firm D call. Trimming shortened V by 2 bases and J by 4 bases, and 17 bases separated the two germline ends. CDR3 length: 16 amino acids.

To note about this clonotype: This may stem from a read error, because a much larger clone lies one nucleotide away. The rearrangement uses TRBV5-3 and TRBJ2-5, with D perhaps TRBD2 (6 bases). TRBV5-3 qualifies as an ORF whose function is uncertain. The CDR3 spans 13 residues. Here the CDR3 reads CASSQGGKETQYF. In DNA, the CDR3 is TGCGCCAGCAGCCAAGGAGGGAAAGAGACCCAGTACTTC.

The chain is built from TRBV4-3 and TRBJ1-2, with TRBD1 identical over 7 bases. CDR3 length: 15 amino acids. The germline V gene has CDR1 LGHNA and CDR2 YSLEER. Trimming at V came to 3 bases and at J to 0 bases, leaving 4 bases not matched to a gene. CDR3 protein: CASSQTGWSNYGYTF. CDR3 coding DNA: TGCGCCAGCAGCCAGACAGGGTGGTCTAACTATGGCTACACCTTC.

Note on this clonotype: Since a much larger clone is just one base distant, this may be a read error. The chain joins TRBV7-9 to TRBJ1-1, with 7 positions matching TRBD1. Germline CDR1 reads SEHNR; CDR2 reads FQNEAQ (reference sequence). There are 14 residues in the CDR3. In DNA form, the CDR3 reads TGTGCCAGCAGCGCAGGGGGGCAGCGTACTGAAGCTCTCTTT. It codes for CASSAGGQRTEALF.

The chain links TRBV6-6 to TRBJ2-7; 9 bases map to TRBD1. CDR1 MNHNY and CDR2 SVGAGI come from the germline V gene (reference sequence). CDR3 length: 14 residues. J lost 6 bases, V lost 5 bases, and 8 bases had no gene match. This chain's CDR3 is CASSRTGDFGEQYF. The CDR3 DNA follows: TGTGCCAGCAGTAGGACAGGGGACTTTGGCGAGCAGTACTTC.

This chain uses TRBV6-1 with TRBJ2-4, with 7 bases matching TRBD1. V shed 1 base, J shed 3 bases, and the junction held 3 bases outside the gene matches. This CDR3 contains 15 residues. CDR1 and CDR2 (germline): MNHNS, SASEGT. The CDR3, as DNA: TGTGCCAGCAGTGAAGGGGACAGACACAAAAACATTCAGTACTTC. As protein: CASSEGDRHKNIQYF.

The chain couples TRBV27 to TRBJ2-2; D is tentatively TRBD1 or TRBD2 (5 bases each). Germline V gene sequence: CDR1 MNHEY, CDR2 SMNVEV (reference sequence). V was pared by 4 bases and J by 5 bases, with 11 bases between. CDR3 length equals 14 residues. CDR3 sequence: CASSSGPYTGELFF. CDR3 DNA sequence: TGTGCCAGCAGTTCGGGGCCTTATACCGGGGAGCTGTTTTTT.

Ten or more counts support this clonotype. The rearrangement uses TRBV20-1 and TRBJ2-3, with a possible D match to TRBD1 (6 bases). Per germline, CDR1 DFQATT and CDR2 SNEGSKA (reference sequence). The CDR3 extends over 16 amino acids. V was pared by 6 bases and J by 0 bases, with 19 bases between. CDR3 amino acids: CSARGWTVPSTDTQYF. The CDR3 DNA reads TGCAGTGCCCGGGGCTGGACAGTGCCTAGCACAGATACGCAGTATTTT.

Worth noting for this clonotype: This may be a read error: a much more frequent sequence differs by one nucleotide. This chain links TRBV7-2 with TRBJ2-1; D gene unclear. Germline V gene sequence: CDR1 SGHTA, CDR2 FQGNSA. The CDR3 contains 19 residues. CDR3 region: CAGSLMGPGLGLSYNEQFF. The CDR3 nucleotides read TGTGCCGGCAGCTTAATGGGCCCGGGCTTAGGTTTATCGTACAATGAGCAGTTCTTC.

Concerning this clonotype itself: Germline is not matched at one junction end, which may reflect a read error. CDR3 protein: CASSASGGSSTDAQYF. In DNA, the CDR3 is TGTGCCAGCAGCGCTAGCGGGGGCTCTAGCACAGATGCGCAGTATTTT. The chain combines TRBV9 with TRBJ2-3; the match to TRBD2 covers 10 bases. The CDR3 is 16 residues long. CDR1 and CDR2 (germline): SGDLS, YYNGEE.

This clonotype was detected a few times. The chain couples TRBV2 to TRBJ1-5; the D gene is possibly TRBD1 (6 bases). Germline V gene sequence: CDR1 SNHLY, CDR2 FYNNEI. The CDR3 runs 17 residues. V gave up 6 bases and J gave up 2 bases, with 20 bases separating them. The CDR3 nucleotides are TGTGCCAGCAGCCACCATAAAGACAGGAGAGGCAATCAGCCCCAGCATTTT. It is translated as CASSHHKDRRGNQPQHF.

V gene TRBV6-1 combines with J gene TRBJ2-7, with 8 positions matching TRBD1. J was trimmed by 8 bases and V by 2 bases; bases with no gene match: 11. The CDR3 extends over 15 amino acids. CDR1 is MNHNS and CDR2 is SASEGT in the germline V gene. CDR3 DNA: TGTGCCAGCAGTGAATCAGGACAGGGCCCTATGAAGCAGTACTTC. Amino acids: CASSESGQGPMKQYF.

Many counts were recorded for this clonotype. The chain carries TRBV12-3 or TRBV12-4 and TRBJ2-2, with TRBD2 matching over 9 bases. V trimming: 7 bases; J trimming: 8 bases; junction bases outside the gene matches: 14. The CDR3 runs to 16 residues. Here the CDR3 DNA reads TGTGCCAGCACCTCCCTGACTAGCGGCGCAGAAGGGGAGCTGTTTTTT. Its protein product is CASTSLTSGAEGELFF.

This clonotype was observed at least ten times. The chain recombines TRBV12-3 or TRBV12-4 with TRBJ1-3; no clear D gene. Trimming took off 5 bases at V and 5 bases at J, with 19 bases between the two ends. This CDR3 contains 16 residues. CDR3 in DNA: TGTGCCAGCAGTACCTCGGACCTACCCGGGAGAAACACCATATATTTT. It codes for CASSTSDLPGRNTIYF.

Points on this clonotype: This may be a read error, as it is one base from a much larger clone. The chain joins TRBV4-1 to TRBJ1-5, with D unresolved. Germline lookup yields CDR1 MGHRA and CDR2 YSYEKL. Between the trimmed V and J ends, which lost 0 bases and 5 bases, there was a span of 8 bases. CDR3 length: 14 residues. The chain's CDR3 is CASSQDTVDQPQHF. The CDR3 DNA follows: TGCGCCAGCAGCCAAGATACGGTCGATCAGCCCCAGCATTTT.

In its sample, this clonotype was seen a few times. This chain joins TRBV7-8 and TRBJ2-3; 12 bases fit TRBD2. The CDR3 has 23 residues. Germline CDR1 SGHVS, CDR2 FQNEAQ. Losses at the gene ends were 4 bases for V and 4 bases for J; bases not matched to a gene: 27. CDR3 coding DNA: TGTGCCAGCAGCTCAGTGCGAGTTGGACTATCCACTAGCGGGGGGAGGTATGCAGATACGCAGTATTTT. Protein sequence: CASSSVRVGLSTSGGRYADTQYF. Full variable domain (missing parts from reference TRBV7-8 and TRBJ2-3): GAGVSQSPRYKVAKRGQDVALRCDPISGHVSLFWYQQALGQGPEFLTYFQNEAQLDKSGLPSDRFFAERPEGSVSTLKIQRTQQEDSAVYLCASSSVRVGLSTSGGRYADTQYFGPGTRLTVL.

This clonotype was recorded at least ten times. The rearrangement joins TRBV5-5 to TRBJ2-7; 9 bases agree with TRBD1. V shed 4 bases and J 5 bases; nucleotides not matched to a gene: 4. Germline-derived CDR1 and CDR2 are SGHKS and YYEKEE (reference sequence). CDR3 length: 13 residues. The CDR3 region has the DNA TGTGCCAGCAGCCCGGACAGGGGCAACGAGCAGTACTTC. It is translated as CASSPDRGNEQYF.

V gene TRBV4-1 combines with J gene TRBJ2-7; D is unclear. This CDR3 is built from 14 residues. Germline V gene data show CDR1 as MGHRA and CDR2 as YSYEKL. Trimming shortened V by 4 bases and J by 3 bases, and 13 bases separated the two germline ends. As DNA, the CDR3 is TGCGCCAGCAGCCCCGGGTTGGGAAACTACGAGCAGTACTTC. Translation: CASSPGLGNYEQYF.

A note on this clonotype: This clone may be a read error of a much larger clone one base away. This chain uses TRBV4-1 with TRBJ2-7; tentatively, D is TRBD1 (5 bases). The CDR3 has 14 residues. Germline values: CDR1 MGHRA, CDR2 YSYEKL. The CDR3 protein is CASSQGIWGYGQYF. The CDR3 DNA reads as TGCGCCAGCAGCCAAGGGATTTGGGGCTACGGGCAGTACTTC.